These 17 T cell receptor beta chains share one sample of origin, sequenced in a study of blood T cell repertoires in COVID-19 (dated by TCRdb to 2018 to 2020). Library preparation used the immunoSEQ multiplex PCR assay. The table was pulled from immuneACCESS by TCRdb, which kept in-frame rearrangements only. Such tables lose some clones; where checked, under half of the loss comes from unresolved V genes, and the rest has no known cause. The sample records some 200,000 clones, 60% to 80% of which are singletons. Clones ranked in the top ten supply 17% of the sample. Source material: PBMCs or T cells enriched from blood (not recorded which). These receptors all come from a woman aged 50 to 65 who had recovered from COVID-19.

This clone was counted only a few times. The CDR3 DNA follows: TGCGCCAGCAGCTTAACGGGATGGCCTGGAAACACCATATATTTT. Protein product: CASSLTGWPGNTIYF. The J gene is TRBJ1-3, the V gene TRBV5-1; D is uncertain. The CDR3 totals 15 residues. Germline loops: CDR1 SGHRS, CDR2 YFSETQ. Deletions cut 2 bases from V and 2 bases from J, with 11 bases between.

The chain carries TRBV3-1 (or the pseudogene TRBV3-2) and TRBJ2-1; 14 bases are shared with TRBD2. Trimming at V came to 3 bases and at J to 3 bases, leaving 7 bases not matched to a gene. CDR1 and CDR2 (germline): LGHDT, YNNKEL (reference sequence). This CDR3 has 18 amino acids. The CDR3 protein is CASSHRTSGRTRYNEQFF. The DNA of the CDR3 is TGTGCCAGCAGCCATAGGACTAGCGGGAGGACCCGCTACAATGAGCAGTTCTTC.

This sequence joins TRBV7-2 and TRBJ1-5; D is unresolved. Germline V lookup: CDR1 SGHTA, CDR2 FQGNSA. The germline V and J ends were trimmed by 5 bases and 2 bases, with 22 bases remaining between them. CDR3 size: 18 residues. CDR3 sequence: CASSPSGYYTNRNQPQHF. CDR3 nucleotide sequence: TGTGCCAGCAGCCCCTCCGGATATTACACTAATCGCAATCAGCCCCAGCATTTT.

This chain connects TRBV5-1 to TRBJ2-1; D remains ambiguous. CDR1 and CDR2 from the germline V gene are SGHRS and YFSETQ. CDR3 length: 11 amino acids. V dropped 1 base and J dropped 12 bases, with 8 bases sitting between them. CDR3 loop: CASSLSERQFF. The CDR3 DNA reads TGCGCCAGCAGCTTGAGCGAGCGGCAGTTCTTC.

The chain couples TRBV2 to TRBJ2-7; the match to TRBD1 covers 7 bases. Germline V gene data show CDR1 as SNHLY and CDR2 as FYNNEI. V lost 6 bases, J lost 3 bases, and 5 bases stayed unmatched. The CDR3 loop spans 13 amino acids. The CDR3 region is CASRRDRDYEQYF. The CDR3 DNA sequence: TGTGCCAGCAGAAGGGACAGAGACTACGAGCAGTACTTC.

This chain uses TRBV19 with TRBJ2-3; a possible D gene is TRBD2 (6 bases). Germline V gives CDR1 LNHDA, CDR2 SQIVND (reference sequence). There are 16 residues in the CDR3. V lost 4 bases, J lost 0 bases, and 14 bases lay in between. Here the CDR3 DNA reads TGTGCCAGTAGTACCTACCTAGCGCCTAGCACAGATACGCAGTATTTT. The encoded protein is CASSTYLAPSTDTQYF.

The chain couples TRBV5-6 to TRBJ1-5; 9 bases are shared with TRBD1. V lost 4 bases to trimming and J lost 10 bases; unmatched junction nucleotides: 3. This CDR3 has 12 residues. Germline CDR1 and CDR2: SGHDT and YYEEEE. CDR3 DNA: TGTGCCAGCAGCATCACAGGGGGCCCCCAGCATTTT. It codes for CASSITGGPQHF. Together with reference TRBV5-6 and TRBJ1-5, the CDR3 gives the full variable domain: DAGVTQSPTHLIKTRGQQVTLRCSPKSGHDTVSWYQQALGQGPQFIFQYYEEEERQRGNFPDRFSGHQFPNYSSELNVNALLLGDSALYLCASSITGGPQHFGDGTRLSIL.

The rearrangement links TRBV5-1 to TRBJ1-1; tentative D call: TRBD1 (6 bases). Per germline, CDR1 SGHRS and CDR2 YFSETQ. The CDR3 totals 15 residues. V shed 5 bases and J shed 1 base, with 15 bases lying between them. The CDR3 bases are TGCGCCAGCAGACGAATGGGAGGGGGGAACACTGAAGCTTTCTTT. Translated, it gives CASRRMGGGNTEAFF.

The chain uses TRBV3-1 (or the pseudogene TRBV3-2) and TRBJ1-5, with D maybe TRBD1 (5 bases). Trimming stripped 8 bases from V and 6 bases from J, with 17 bases between. This CDR3 is built from 14 residues. Germline V lookup: CDR1 LGHDT, CDR2 YNNKEL (reference sequence). The CDR3 is CASGDSIAIQPQHF. The CDR3 coding sequence is TGTGCCAGCGGCGACAGTATAGCAATTCAGCCCCAGCATTTT.

The J gene is TRBJ2-1, the V gene TRBV19; D perhaps matches TRBD2 (6 bases). V gave up 5 bases and J gave up 4 bases, with 21 bases separating them. The CDR3 loop spans 17 amino acids. The germline gives CDR1 LNHDA, CDR2 SQIVND (reference sequence). The CDR3 loop is CASSALISLATYNEQFF. The DNA for the CDR3 is TGTGCCAGTAGTGCTCTTATCTCTCTAGCGACGTACAATGAGCAGTTCTTC.

This rearrangement joins TRBV7-2 to TRBJ2-1, with 7 bases matching TRBD1. This CDR3 has 12 residues. Germline loops: CDR1 SGHTA, CDR2 FQGNSA. V was clipped by 1 base and J by 14 bases; unmatched bases: 5. The DNA for the CDR3 is TGTGCCAGCAGCTTAGTGGACAGGCCGGAGTTCTTC. Encoded protein: CASSLVDRPEFF.

Only a few counts were recorded for this clone. The V and J genes are TRBV5-1 and TRBJ2-2, with 7 bases fitting TRBD1. Trimming at V came to 3 bases and at J to 1 base, leaving 0 bases not matched to a gene. The CDR3 totals 14 residues. Germline assignment: CDR1 SGHRS and CDR2 YFSETQ. CDR3 bases: TGCGCCAGCAGCTGGGACAGGAACACCGGGGAGCTGTTTTTT. The encoded protein is CASSWDRNTGELFF. The variable domain in full, completed from reference TRBV5-1 and TRBJ2-2, reads KAGVTQTPRYLIKTRGQQVTLSCSPISGHRSVSWYQQTPGQGLQFLFEYFSETQRNKGNFPGRFSGRQFSNSRSEMNVSTLELGDSALYLCASSWDRNTGELFFGEGSRLTVL.

This sequence joins TRBV3-1 (or the pseudogene TRBV3-2) and TRBJ2-5; D not resolved. V lost 5 bases, J lost 2 bases, and 12 bases lay in between. Germline CDR1 and CDR2: LGHDT and YNNKEL (reference sequence). The CDR3 covers 14 residues. CDR3 coding DNA: TGTGCCAGCAGCGCCGCTACGAGACAAGAGACCCAGTACTTC. Amino acids: CASSAATRQETQYF.

The table lists this clone with a few counts. The gene calls are TRBV18 and TRBJ2-5, with TRBD1 as a possible D gene (6 bases). Germline V CDR1 and CDR2: KGHSH, LQKENI. Trimming removed 6 bases at V and 4 bases at J, with 15 bases between. The CDR3 runs 14 residues. The CDR3 coding sequence is TGTGCCAGCTCGCAAAGGACAGTCTCAGAGACCCAGTACTTC. This codes for CASSQRTVSETQYF.

The V call is TRBV29-1, the J call TRBJ1-1, with 8 bases identical to TRBD1. CDR3 length equals 14 residues. Germline lookup yields CDR1 SQVTM and CDR2 ANQGSEA. With 6 bases clipped from V and 5 bases from J, the junction kept 11 bases outside the gene matches. CDR3 DNA: TGCAGCGTGGACAAGACAGGGGCGGGTACTGAAGCTTTCTTT. Translating gives CSVDKTGAGTEAFF.

This chain links TRBV27 with TRBJ1-2; 9 nucleotides align to TRBD1. Germline loops: CDR1 MNHEY, CDR2 SMNVEV (reference sequence). Trimming cost V 5 bases and J 4 bases; bases outside gene matches: 5. This CDR3 spans 14 amino acids. The CDR3 protein is CASSGTGPAYGYTF. The CDR3 region has the DNA TGTGCCAGCAGTGGGACAGGGCCGGCCTATGGCTACACCTTC.

The chain joins TRBV28 to TRBJ2-7, with TRBD1 identical over 7 bases. V shed 4 bases and J 3 bases; nucleotides not matched to a gene: 6. CDR3 length: 14 amino acids. CDR1 and CDR2 from the germline V gene are MDHEN and SYDVKM. The DNA for the CDR3 is TGTGCCAGCAGTTACTCTGGACAGGTCTACGAGCAGTACTTC. This translates into CASSYSGQVYEQYF.